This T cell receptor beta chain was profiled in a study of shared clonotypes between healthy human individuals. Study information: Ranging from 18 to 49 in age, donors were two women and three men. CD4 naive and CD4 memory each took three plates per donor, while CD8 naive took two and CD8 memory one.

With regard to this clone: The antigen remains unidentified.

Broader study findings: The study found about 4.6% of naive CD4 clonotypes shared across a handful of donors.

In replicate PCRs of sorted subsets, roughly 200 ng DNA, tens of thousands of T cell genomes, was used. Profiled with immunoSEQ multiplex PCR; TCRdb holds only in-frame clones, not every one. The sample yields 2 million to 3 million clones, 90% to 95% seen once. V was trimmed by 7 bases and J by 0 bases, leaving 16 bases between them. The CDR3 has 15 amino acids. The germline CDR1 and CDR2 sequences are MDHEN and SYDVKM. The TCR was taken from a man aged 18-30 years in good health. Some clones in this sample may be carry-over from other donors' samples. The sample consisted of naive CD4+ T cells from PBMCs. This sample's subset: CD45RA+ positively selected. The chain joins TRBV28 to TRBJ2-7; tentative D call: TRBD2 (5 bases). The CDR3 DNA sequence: TGTGCCAGCACCCCCCCGGGGAAGGGCTCCTACGAGCAGTACTTC. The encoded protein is CASTPPGKGSYEQYF.